This TCR beta chain was identified during a study of vaccination and CD4 T cells after COVID-19. General observations from the study: The median proportion of reactive clones detected only post-vaccination in convalescent patients was over 65%.

The germline V and J ends were trimmed by 4 bases and 4 bases, with 14 bases remaining between them. Germline V gene data show CDR1 as KGHDR and CDR2 as SFDVKD. CDR3 length: 15 residues. Treatment denoted: roughly 11-day PBMC culture with coronavirus spike peptide pools or control peptides (ViraFEST assay). After expanding antigen-specific T cells with peptide pools, ViraFEST sequenced their TCRs. PCR tests turned positive between March and December 2020, before US Alpha, Beta and Delta variants. Regarding this clonotype: What it recognizes is unknown.

Sequencing of cultured CD4+ T cell DNA used the Oncomine TCR Beta short-read assay. TCRdb reprocessed the PCR reads via MiXCR and lists one record per CDR3 protein. Among fewer than 15,000 distinct CDR3 sequences listed, less than 60% were seen once. Sequencing used CD4+ T cells from blood, cultured in vitro. The origin of this receptor is a human donor who had recovered from COVID-19. This chain uses TRBV24-1 with TRBJ2-3, with D perhaps TRBD1 (6 bases). As DNA, the CDR3 is TGTGCCACCAGTGAAGGCCTCGGACAGTCAGATACGCAGTATTTT. Translated: CATSEGLGQSDTQYF.